The clone carrying this TCR beta chain was observed many times. Antigen: not known. The data derive from a study of T cell repertoires in cytomegalovirus infection. Study information: TCR beta signatures that were public indicated CMV infection and matching HLA type. The study's findings and limits: Public TCR beta family frequency separated CMV-and-HLA carriers, including in an independent cohort. Clonotype analysis showed dominance of the ex vivo response by HLA-C-restricted CMV-specific TCR beta clonotypes.

TCRdb analysed the reads with MiXCR anew, one entry per CDR3 protein. Here the sample spans tens of thousands of distinct CDR3 sequences, 3% to 4% being singletons. From germline, CDR1 is SGHTA and CDR2 FQGNSA. There are 15 residues in the CDR3. The ends were cut back, 5 bases at V and 2 bases at J, with 14 bases in the middle. Sequences were obtained from PBMCs. This receptor was obtained from a human donor in good health (CMV status not recorded). Some clones in this sample may be carry-over from other donors' samples. V and J are TRBV7-2 and TRBJ2-3, with unresolved D. CDR3 coding DNA: TGTGCCAGCAGCCCCGGGCTCTTCTACACAGATACGCAGTATTTT. This encodes CASSPGLFYTDTQYF. The full variable domain, rest sourced from reference TRBV7-2 and TRBJ2-3, is GAGVSQSPSNKVTEKGKDVELRCDPISGHTALYWYRQSLGQGLEFLIYFQGNSAPDKSGLPSDRFSAERTGGSVSTLTIQRTQQEDSAVYLCASSPGLFYTDTQYFGPGTRLTVL.